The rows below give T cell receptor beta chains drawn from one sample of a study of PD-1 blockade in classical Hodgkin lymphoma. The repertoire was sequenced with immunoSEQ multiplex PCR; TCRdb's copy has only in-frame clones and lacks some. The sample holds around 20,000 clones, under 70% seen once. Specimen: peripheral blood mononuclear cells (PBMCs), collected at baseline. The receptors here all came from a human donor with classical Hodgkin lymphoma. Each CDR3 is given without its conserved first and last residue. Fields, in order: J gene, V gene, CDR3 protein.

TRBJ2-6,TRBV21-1,ASIGTGPPGDGANVLT
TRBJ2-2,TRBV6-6,ASRQTGTATGELF
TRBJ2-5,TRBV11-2,ASSSDWQGLTQY
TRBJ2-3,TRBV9,ASSAGSRTDTQY
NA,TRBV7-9,ASSGTGAEQY
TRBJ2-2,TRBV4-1,ASSQEPQGGPNTGELF
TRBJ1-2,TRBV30,AWSVPFYGYT
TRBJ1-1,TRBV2,ASSDRVNTEAF
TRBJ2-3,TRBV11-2,ASSWRGRADTQY
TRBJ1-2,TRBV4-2,ASSQDWGDRDGYT
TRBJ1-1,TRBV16,ASSQLGQGNTEAF
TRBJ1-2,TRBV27,ASTTQGDMDGYT
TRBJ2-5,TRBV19,ASSSSDPSGGGVIPY
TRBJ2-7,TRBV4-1,ASSPAGSLSYEQY
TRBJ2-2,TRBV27,ASSLSLRDRSGGRARGELF
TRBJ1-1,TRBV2,ASSEGRGQVTEAF
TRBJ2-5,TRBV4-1,ASSQGEASGTQY
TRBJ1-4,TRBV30,AWSVPKGMGEKLF
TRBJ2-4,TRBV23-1,ASRSKGPFGPTLAKNIQY
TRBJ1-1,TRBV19,ATQGRNTEAF
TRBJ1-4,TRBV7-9,ASSPGFLTNEKLF
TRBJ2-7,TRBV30,AWSDALPGSDEQY
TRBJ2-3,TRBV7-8,ASSFTSGISTDTQY
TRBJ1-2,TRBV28,ASRGRKGVGYT
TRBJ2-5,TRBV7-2,ASSLARGSVAETQY
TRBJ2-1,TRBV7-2,ASALPGRARADEQF
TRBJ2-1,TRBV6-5,ASSYSLSQLGNEQF
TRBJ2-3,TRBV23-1,ASSQVKAGARTDTQY
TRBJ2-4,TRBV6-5,ASSLGQWAKNIQY
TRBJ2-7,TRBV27,ASSVIGLGDEQY
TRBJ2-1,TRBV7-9,ASSLNYNEQF
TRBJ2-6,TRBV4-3,ASSHPPTPSGANVLT
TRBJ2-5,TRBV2,ASSRQIQETQY
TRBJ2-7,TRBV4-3,ASSQARRGYEQY
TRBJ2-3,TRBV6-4,ASSATPTGTSDAY
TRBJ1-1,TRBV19,ASSLWGTEAF
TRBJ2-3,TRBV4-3,ASSQGSSGGQY
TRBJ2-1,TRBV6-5,ASSYSRNNEQF
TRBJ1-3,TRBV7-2,ASSVQGTTGNTIY
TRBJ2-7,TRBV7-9,ASSQGARYEQY
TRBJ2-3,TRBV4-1,ASSHEGSEADTQY
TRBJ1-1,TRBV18,ASSPSTGSRTEAF
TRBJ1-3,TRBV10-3,ATGQASSGNTIY
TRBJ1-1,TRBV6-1,ASSITGGAKAF
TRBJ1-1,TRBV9,ASSAGEPRGTEAF
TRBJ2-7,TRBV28,ASSLSGTGSYEQY
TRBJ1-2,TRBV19,ASTPDRGLYGYT
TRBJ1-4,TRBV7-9,ASIGSRGSRANEKLF
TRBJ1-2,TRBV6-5,ASMANYGYT
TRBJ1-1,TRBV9,ASSVQGANTEAF
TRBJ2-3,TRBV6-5,ASSYTKSTDTQY
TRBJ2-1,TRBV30,AWSVFGSYNEQF
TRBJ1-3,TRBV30,AWTQGAKNTIY
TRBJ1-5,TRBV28,ASTLGGSNQPQH
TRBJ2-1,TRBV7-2,ASGLSYNEQF
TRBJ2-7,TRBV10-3,AISARLLGGEQY
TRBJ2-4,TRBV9,ASSVEDHLGDIQY
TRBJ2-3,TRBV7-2,ASSDGTGVTDTQY
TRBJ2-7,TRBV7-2,ASSAVQGSYEQY
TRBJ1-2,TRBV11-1,ASSETNLQGRGYT